What follows are 28 T cell receptor beta chains derived from one specimen sequenced in a study of CD8+ T cells in alopecia areata. Extracted from the samples, RNA was reverse transcribed into cDNA to serve as the sequencing template. The method was immunoSEQ multiplex PCR; TCRdb's version includes in-frame clones alone and lacks a portion of them. The repertoire holds approximately 150,000 clones, with 58% as singletons. The treatment was: oral pan-JAK inhibitor, 5-10 mg twice daily. Sequenced material: CD4+ T cells sorted from blood, taken between weeks 55 and 65, from a patient treated with tofacitinib. The receptor set was obtained from a human donor with alopecia areata.

The V and J genes are TRBV20-1 and TRBJ2-5, with D possibly matching TRBD2 (6 bases). The CDR3 has 11 residues. Germline V gene data show CDR1 as DFQATT and CDR2 as SNEGSKA (reference sequence). V gave up 5 bases and J gave up 2 bases, with 6 bases separating them. The CDR3 loop is CSARGQETQYF. CDR3 nucleotides: TGCAGTGCTCGGGGGCAAGAGACCCAGTACTTC.

The chain recombines TRBV27 with TRBJ1-2; possibly TRBD1 for D (6 bases). This CDR3 region has 16 residues. Between the trimmed V and J ends, which lost 0 bases and 4 bases, there was a span of 15 bases. The germline gives CDR1 MNHEY, CDR2 SMNVEV (reference sequence). CDR3 in DNA: TGTGCCAGCAGTTTATCGGTGGGGGCGCTTGGCTATGGCTACACCTTC. Protein: CASSLSVGALGYGYTF.

The J gene is TRBJ2-7, the V gene TRBV30, with 8 bases aligning to TRBD1. This CDR3 has 13 residues. V lost 2 bases and J lost 2; bases outside the gene matches: 2. Germline CDR1 and CDR2: GTSNPN and SVGIG (reference sequence). Written as DNA, the CDR3 is TGTGCCTGGAGTCAACAGGGGGCCTACGAGCAGTACTTC. This codes for CAWSQQGAYEQYF. The whole variable domain, filled in from reference TRBV30 and TRBJ2-7, reads SQTIHQWPATLVQPVGSPLSLECTVEGTSNPNLYWYRQAAGRGLQLLFYSVGIGQISSEVPQNLSASRPQDRQFILSSKKLLLSDSGFYLCAWSQQGAYEQYFGPGTRLTVT.

This clone was picked up a small number of times. The J gene is TRBJ2-6, the V gene TRBV2; no reliable D call. Trimming removed 4 bases from V and 3 bases from J, with 7 bases in between. This CDR3 spans 14 amino acids. Germline V gene lookup returns CDR1 SNHLY and CDR2 FYNNEI. The CDR3 loop is CASSVALGANVLTF. The CDR3 DNA sequence: TGTGCCAGCAGTGTGGCCCTTGGGGCCAACGTCCTGACTTTC.

V and J are TRBV4-1 and TRBJ1-6; weak D call: TRBD1 (6 bases). This CDR3 has 14 residues. V was trimmed by 7 bases and J by 12 bases, leaving 19 bases between them. Germline V lookup: CDR1 MGHRA, CDR2 YSYEKL. Here the CDR3 reads CASTKAGQKGPLHF. The CDR3 DNA follows: TGCGCCAGCACCAAAGCCGGACAGAAGGGACCCCTCCACTTT.

Only one count was recorded for this clone. The rearrangement joins TRBV4-1 to TRBJ1-5; 12 bases line up with TRBD1. The CDR3 runs to 18 residues. J gave up 6 bases and V 4 bases, and 13 bases lay outside the gene matches. Germline-derived CDR1 and CDR2 are MGHRA and YSYEKL. The CDR3 loop reads CASSPGWPGTGGPQPQHF. The CDR3 nucleotides are TGCGCCAGCAGCCCGGGTTGGCCTGGGACAGGGGGCCCTCAGCCCCAGCATTTT.

The chain links TRBV30 to TRBJ1-3, with D possibly being TRBD1 (5 bases). The CDR3 is made up of 15 amino acids. Per germline, CDR1 GTSNPN and CDR2 SVGIG (reference sequence). Trimming pared 2 bases from V and 3 bases from J, leaving 14 bases between. CDR3 nucleotides: TGTGCCTGGAGTTTCCCTGGGACCGGTGGAAACACCATATATTTT. This translates into CAWSFPGTGGNTIYF.

The chain joins TRBV30 to TRBJ1-4, with no clear D. Trimming took off 0 bases at V and 5 bases at J, with 16 bases between the two ends. The CDR3 covers 16 residues. Germline values: CDR1 GTSNPN, CDR2 SVGIG (reference sequence). In nucleotides, the CDR3 is TGTGCCTGGAGTGTAATAGCCCAGGCCTCGAATGAAAAACTGTTTTTT. It specifies CAWSVIAQASNEKLFF.

This clone has just a few counts. The chain combines TRBV29-1 with TRBJ2-3; D remains ambiguous. CDR3 length: 14 residues. Germline V gives CDR1 SQVTM, CDR2 ANQGSEA. V dropped 1 base and J dropped 2 bases, with 10 bases sitting between them. The CDR3 loop is CSVEGTDNTDTQYF. The CDR3, as DNA: TGCAGCGTTGAAGGGACCGATAACACAGATACGCAGTATTTT.

In nucleotides, the CDR3 is TGCAGCGCCGACGGGGAATTCCATGGCTACACCTTC. As protein: CSADGEFHGYTF. This chain links TRBV29-1 with TRBJ1-2; no clear D gene. This CDR3 comprises 12 residues. Germline lookup yields CDR1 SQVTM and CDR2 ANQGSEA. Trimming removed 7 bases at V and 6 bases at J, with 15 bases between.

In its sample, this clone was seen a few times. The gene calls are TRBV30 and TRBJ1-5; D is unresolved. In germline, CDR1 is GTSNPN, CDR2 SVGIG (reference sequence). The V end lost 1 base, the J end lost 0 bases, and 7 bases lay between the germline ends. The length of the CDR3 is 14 residues. The CDR3 protein is CAWSGRDSNQPQHF. CDR3 nucleotides: TGTGCCTGGAGTGGGCGCGATAGCAATCAGCCCCAGCATTTT.

This rearrangement joins TRBV9 to TRBJ2-5; D might be TRBD1 (6 bases). Trimming took off 3 bases at V and 5 bases at J, with 20 bases between the two ends. The CDR3 sequence is 16 residues long. CDR1 and CDR2 from the germline V gene are SGDLS and YYNGEE. The CDR3 nucleotides read TGTGCCAGCAGCGCGCCCTCAAAACAGGGCGTGGAGACCCAGTACTTC. Translated: CASSAPSKQGVETQYF.

The J gene is TRBJ2-7, the V gene TRBV7-6, with D perhaps given as TRBD1 or TRBD2 (5 bases each). V lost 0 bases and J 3 bases, leaving 24 bases between the germline ends. The CDR3 contains 19 residues. Germline-derived CDR1 and CDR2 are SGHVS and FNYEAQ. CDR3 bases: TGTGCCAGCAGCTTAGCGTCAATTAGGGCCCCGGGACGGAACTACGAGCAGTACTTC. It specifies CASSLASIRAPGRNYEQYF.

The V gene is TRBV5-1, the J gene TRBJ2-7; weak D call: TRBD1 (6 bases). Germline V gene sequence: CDR1 SGHRS, CDR2 YFSETQ. The CDR3 length is 16 residues. Trimming shortened V by 0 bases and J by 2 bases, and 15 bases separated the two germline ends. This CDR3 is CASSLATGRNTYEQYF. CDR3 in DNA: TGCGCCAGCAGCTTGGCCACAGGGCGGAACACCTACGAGCAGTACTTC.

This clone has only a few counts. The same CDR3 also results from other DNA sequences found in this sample. This rearrangement joins TRBV20-1 to TRBJ2-7; 8 bases line up with TRBD2. The V and J ends lost 3 bases and 6 bases, in that order; junction bases with no gene match: 1. The CDR3 runs 11 residues. Germline V gene data show CDR1 as DFQATT and CDR2 as SNEGSKA (reference sequence). Written as DNA, the CDR3 is TGCAGTGCTAGCGGGGGGGGCGAGCAGTACTTC. Its translation: CSASGGGEQYF.

The chain links TRBV10-3 to TRBJ1-2; perhaps TRBD1 as D (6 bases). This CDR3 has 15 residues. V was pared by 0 bases and J by 3 bases, with 11 bases between. CDR1 and CDR2 from the germline V gene are ENHRY and SYGVKD. The CDR3 nucleotides read TGTGCCATCAGTGAGTCGGTCGCAGGGGACTATGGCTACACCTTC. This translates into CAISESVAGDYGYTF.

This clone was recorded a few times. The V gene is TRBV11-2, the J gene TRBJ2-3, with 12 bases that match TRBD2. The ends lost 1 base at V and 6 bases at J; junction bases unmatched: 5. This CDR3 is built from 16 residues. Looked up from germline, CDR1 is SGHAT and CDR2 is FQNNGV. CDR3 loop: CASSLARLAGVDTQYF. The CDR3 DNA reads TGTGCCAGCAGCTTAGCCAGACTAGCGGGGGTGGATACGCAGTATTTT.

Only one count was recorded for this clone. The chain combines TRBV15 with TRBJ1-4; no definite D call. CDR3 length: 15 amino acids. Deletions cut 5 bases from V and 4 bases from J, with 14 bases between. Per germline, CDR1 LNHNV and CDR2 YYDKDF (reference sequence). CDR3 residues: CATSSFQRFNEKLFF. For the CDR3, the DNA is TGTGCCACCAGCTCCTTCCAGAGGTTTAATGAAAAACTGTTTTTT.

The chain employs TRBV15 and TRBJ1-6, with TRBD1 matching 7 bases. Germline V CDR1 and CDR2: LNHNV, YYDKDF (reference sequence). This CDR3 has 17 residues. Trimming cost V 1 base and J 9 bases; bases outside gene matches: 12. The CDR3 spells CATSRGTGARSGSPLHF. CDR3 coding DNA: TGTGCCACCAGCAGAGGTACAGGGGCGCGGTCCGGTTCACCCCTCCACTTT.

The chain is built from TRBV28 and TRBJ2-7; D perhaps matches TRBD2 (5 bases). The length of the CDR3 is 12 residues. V gave up 5 bases and J gave up 11 bases, with 16 bases separating them. Germline CDR1 is MDHEN and CDR2 is SYDVKM. The CDR3 region is CASSSRTERKYF. CDR3 nucleotide sequence: TGTGCCAGCAGTAGCCGGACCGAGCGGAAGTACTTC.

The gene calls are TRBV10-3 and TRBJ1-1; a possible D gene is TRBD1 (5 bases). Deletions cut 0 bases from V and 4 bases from J, with 12 bases between. The CDR3 length is 15 residues. Germline V gives CDR1 ENHRY, CDR2 SYGVKD. In nucleotides, the CDR3 is TGTGCCATCAGTGAGTCCAGGGTAGCGGGCACTGAAGCTTTCTTT. Translation gives CAISESRVAGTEAFF.

The J gene is TRBJ2-3, the V gene TRBV18; TRBD2 aligns across 8 bases. CDR1 and CDR2 from the germline V gene are KGHSH and LQKENI. V shed 2 bases, J shed 4 bases, and the junction held 11 bases outside the gene matches. The CDR3 contains 17 residues. CDR3 amino acids: CASSPLKAGDRADTQYF. CDR3 coding DNA: TGTGCCAGCTCACCATTAAAAGCGGGAGACCGTGCAGATACGCAGTATTTT.

V is TRBV29-1 and J is TRBJ1-6; 7 nucleotides agree with TRBD1. The CDR3 length is 11 residues. Germline-derived CDR1 and CDR2 are SQVTM and ANQGSEA. J was trimmed by 10 bases and V by 6 bases; bases with no gene match: 3. CDR3 coding DNA: TGCAGCGTAGACAGGGTATCACCCCTCCACTTT. Amino acids: CSVDRVSPLHF.

This clone was counted only a few times. The genes are TRBV5-1 and TRBJ2-7; D possibly corresponds to TRBD2 (6 bases). Germline loops: CDR1 SGHRS, CDR2 YFSETQ. With 2 bases removed from V and 1 base from J, the gap between germline ends came to 13 bases. This CDR3 comprises 15 residues. This chain's CDR3 is CASSLLRGESYEQYF. The CDR3 bases are TGCGCCAGCAGCTTATTGCGCGGGGAGTCCTACGAGCAGTACTTC.

Only a few counts were recorded for this clone. V and J are TRBV5-1 and TRBJ2-4, with D possibly being TRBD2 (5 bases). This CDR3 region has 16 residues. Germline V gene data show CDR1 as SGHRS and CDR2 as YFSETQ. V gave up 7 bases and J gave up 0 bases, with 17 bases separating them. CDR3 in DNA: TGCGCCAGCTCAACAAACGGAGGACTAGCCAAAAACATTCAGTACTTC. Translating gives CASSTNGGLAKNIQYF.

The chain employs TRBV19 and TRBJ1-2, with TRBD1 as a possible D gene (6 bases). Per germline, CDR1 LNHDA and CDR2 SQIVND (reference sequence). Trimming removed 1 base from V and 4 bases from J, with 13 bases in between. This CDR3 has 15 residues. DNA of the CDR3: TGTGCCAGTAGTATAGGTTTTGTGGACAGCTATGGCTACACCTTC. Encoded protein: CASSIGFVDSYGYTF.

The genes are TRBV14 and TRBJ2-7, with no clear D. Germline assignment: CDR1 SGHDN and CDR2 FVKESK. Trimming shortened V by 0 bases and J by 5 bases, and 11 bases separated the two germline ends. The CDR3 spans 14 residues. CDR3 region: CASSQDLVAHEQYF. In DNA, the CDR3 is TGTGCCAGCAGCCAAGATCTAGTCGCCCACGAGCAGTACTTC.

V usage is TRBV18 and J usage is TRBJ1-2; D perhaps matches TRBD1 (6 bases). V dropped 3 bases and J dropped 8 bases, with 19 bases sitting between them. The CDR3 is 15 residues long. Germline values: CDR1 KGHSH, CDR2 LQKENI. The DNA for the CDR3 is TGTGCCAGCTCACCCCCCCGACAGGAGGGGGACGGCTACACCTTC. This gives the protein CASSPPRQEGDGYTF.